Described below is a single T cell receptor (beta chain) sequence and its context. This entry is derived from a study of T cell changes during pregnancy in multiple sclerosis. This CDR3 region has 12 residues. Looked up from germline, CDR1 is LNHDA and CDR2 is SQIVND (reference sequence). The germline V and J ends were trimmed by 0 bases and 7 bases, with 5 bases remaining between them. The method was immunoSEQ multiplex PCR; TCRdb's version includes in-frame clones alone and lacks a portion of them. The data hold some 74,000 clones, with roughly 92% observed a single time. The sample here was peripheral blood, taken before pregnancy. The chain carries TRBV19 and TRBJ2-3, with D unresolved. The sequence came from a female donor with multiple sclerosis, enrolled in a pregnancy study. The DNA of the CDR3 is TGTGCCAGTAGTATAGATGAGTATACGCAGTATTTT. This codes for CASSIDEYTQYF.